Shown below are 20 T cell receptor beta chains from a single sample sequenced in a study of beta chain features in type 1 diabetes. Notes on the study in general: Shorter TCRB CDR3s, moderately but significantly so, were found in Type 1 diabetes patients in all four CD4+ subsets.

The antigens these receptors bind are not known. TCRB transcripts that were expressed got sequenced, as all of the isolated RNA had been reverse transcribed. This table comes from immunoSEQ multiplex PCR, and its TCRdb copy is limited to in-frame clones, with some not included. The table has 200,000 to 250,000 clones, 11% to 15% seen once. Source material: naive CD4+ T cells from blood. Receptors originate from a young man with type 1 diabetes.

This clone was found a few times. Within the sample, other DNA sequences also encode this same CDR3. V gene TRBV19 combines with J gene TRBJ2-7; 10 nucleotides match TRBD1. Germline V gene data show CDR1 as LNHDA and CDR2 as SQIVND (reference sequence). The CDR3 extends over 14 amino acids. V trimming: 7 bases; J trimming: 2 bases; junction bases outside the gene matches: 5. In DNA form, the CDR3 reads TGTGCCAGTACCCCGGGACAGGGGACCTACGAGCAGTACTTC. This codes for CASTPGQGTYEQYF.

The V call is TRBV30, the J call TRBJ1-1, with D perhaps matching TRBD1 (5 bases). The germline CDR1 and CDR2 sequences are GTSNPN and SVGIG (reference sequence). The length of the CDR3 is 11 residues. CDR3 residues: CGGVANTEAFF. The DNA of the CDR3 is TGTGGGGGGGTGGCGAACACTGAAGCTTTCTTT.

This clone has a handful of counts. This chain joins TRBV4-1 and TRBJ1-5; 8 bases map to TRBD1. The germline CDR1 and CDR2 sequences are MGHRA and YSYEKL. CDR3 length equals 15 residues. After removal of 3 bases from V and 6 bases from J, the junction contained 7 bases not matched to a gene. In DNA, the CDR3 is TGCGCCAGCAGCCATTTACAGGGGGTAGGTCAGCCCCAGCATTTT. It codes for CASSHLQGVGQPQHF.

This clone appeared a few times. The chain combines TRBV29-1 with TRBJ2-3; TRBD1 might be the D (6 bases). The germline gives CDR1 SQVTM, CDR2 ANQGSEA. V lost 8 bases and J 3 bases, leaving 27 bases between the germline ends. CDR3 length: 17 residues. CDR3 coding DNA: TGCAGCTTAATATCCCCACACAGGGCCCGCGATACAGATACGCAGTATTTT. Translation gives CSLISPHRARDTDTQYF.

This clone was seen only a few times. Within the sample, other DNA sequences also encode this same CDR3. The J gene is TRBJ2-2, the V gene TRBV5-1; tentative D call: TRBD1 (5 bases). Trimming pared 0 bases from V and 5 bases from J, leaving 11 bases between. Germline lookup yields CDR1 SGHRS and CDR2 YFSETQ. This CDR3 spans 15 amino acids. CDR3 in amino acids: CASSLVAGNTGELFF. CDR3 bases: TGCGCCAGCAGCTTGGTGGCAGGGAATACCGGGGAGCTGTTTTTT. Combining the CDR3 with reference TRBV5-1 and TRBJ2-2 gives the whole variable domain KAGVTQTPRYLIKTRGQQVTLSCSPISGHRSVSWYQQTPGQGLQFLFEYFSETQRNKGNFPGRFSGRQFSNSRSEMNVSTLELGDSALYLCASSLVAGNTGELFFGEGSRLTVL.

Concerning this clone: One end of the junction fails to match germline, which may point to a read error. The gene calls are TRBV15 and TRBJ2-5, with 9 nucleotides matching TRBD2. The CDR3 runs to 15 residues. The germline CDR1 and CDR2 sequences are LNHNV and YYDKDF (reference sequence). The CDR3 here is CATSRDLAGQETQYF. The CDR3 DNA reads TGTGCCACCAGCCGAGACCTAGCGGGGCAAGAGACCCAGTACTTC.

This clone occurred a few times. J is TRBJ2-3 and V is TRBV18; 7 nucleotides match TRBD1. Trimming cost V 3 bases and J 6 bases; bases outside gene matches: 12. There are 16 residues in the CDR3. Looked up from germline, CDR1 is KGHSH and CDR2 is LQKENI. CDR3 DNA: TGTGCCAGCTCACCCGGGACAGCGATCGAATTGGATACGCAGTATTTT. Translating it yields CASSPGTAIELDTQYF.

The DNA for the CDR3 is TGTGCCAGCAGCTTTACTAGCGGGACTGCCTACGAGCAGTACTTC. Translated, it gives CASSFTSGTAYEQYF. The V gene is TRBV4-2, the J gene TRBJ2-7, with TRBD2 identical over 10 bases. The CDR3 runs to 15 residues. Trimming took 5 bases from V and 2 from J; bases not matched to a gene: 6. Germline V CDR1 and CDR2: LGHNA, YNFKEQ.

The chain carries TRBV10-3 and TRBJ1-1, with D tentatively TRBD1 (5 bases). V was trimmed by 3 bases and J by 4 bases, leaving 9 bases between them. Germline CDR1 and CDR2: ENHRY and SYGVKD. CDR3 length equals 13 residues. The CDR3 region is CAISDRVGTEAFF. CDR3 nucleotides: TGTGCCATCAGTGACAGGGTTGGCACTGAAGCTTTCTTT.

The J gene is TRBJ2-1, the V gene TRBV11-3, with 8 nucleotides matching TRBD2. The CDR3 runs 16 residues. Germline lookup yields CDR1 SGHNT and CDR2 YENEEA. Trimming cost V 1 base and J 3 bases; bases outside gene matches: 5. The chain's CDR3 is CASSLGDSGNYNEQFF. In nucleotides, the CDR3 is TGTGCCAGCAGCTTAGGAGATAGCGGGAACTACAATGAGCAGTTCTTC. Looking up the rest from reference TRBV11-3 and TRBJ2-1 gives the full variable domain: EAGVVQSPRYKIIEKKQPVAFWCNPISGHNTLYWYLQNLGQGPELLIRYENEEAVDDSQLPKDRFSAERLKGVDSTLKIQPAELGDSAVYLCASSLGDSGNYNEQFFGPGTRLTVL.

This clone was recorded a few times. The CDR3 region has the DNA TGCAGCGTTTTACCGGGACTCAACACCGGGGAGCTGTTTTTT. Its translation is CSVLPGLNTGELFF. This chain links TRBV29-1 with TRBJ2-2, with D maybe TRBD2 (6 bases). This CDR3 region has 14 residues. Germline V gene lookup returns CDR1 SQVTM and CDR2 ANQGSEA. The germline V and J ends were trimmed by 5 bases and 2 bases, with 12 bases remaining between them.

This clone was counted only a few times. In nucleotides, the CDR3 is TGCAGCGTTGAGGGCCAGGGTACGGGCTACACCTTC. Protein: CSVEGQGTGYTF. The V gene is TRBV29-1, the J gene TRBJ1-2; D is possibly TRBD1 (5 bases). The CDR3 totals 12 residues. Germline values: CDR1 SQVTM, CDR2 ANQGSEA. The V and J ends lost 3 bases and 8 bases respectively, with 13 bases between them.

This clone was seen a few times. The chain combines TRBV28 with TRBJ1-6, with unresolved D. The CDR3 loop spans 13 amino acids. V was cut by 6 bases and J by 9 bases, with 12 bases left in between. The V gene's germline CDR1 is MDHEN and CDR2 SYDVKM. The CDR3 DNA is TGTGCCAGCAGCCCGGAGCATACTTCACCCCTCCACTTT. It yields the protein CASSPEHTSPLHF.

The CDR3 reads CASTPLTGNTEAFF. In nucleotides, the CDR3 is TGTGCCAGCACCCCGCTCACAGGGAACACTGAAGCTTTCTTT. The chain recombines TRBV7-8 with TRBJ1-1; a weak D match, TRBD1 (5 bases). Germline CDR1 SGHVS, CDR2 FQNEAQ. V shed 7 bases and J shed 1 base, with 13 bases lying between them. CDR3 length: 14 amino acids.

This clone has more than one count but fewer than ten. This rearrangement joins TRBV28 to TRBJ2-1; D might be TRBD2 (6 bases). Germline V gene lookup returns CDR1 MDHEN and CDR2 SYDVKM. V was trimmed by 5 bases and J by 7 bases, leaving 18 bases between them. This CDR3 is built from 15 residues. CDR3 coding DNA: TGTGCCAGCAGTACCCTGAGCGGGCGTTCGAATGAGCAGTTCTTC. Its translation: CASSTLSGRSNEQFF. The whole variable domain, filled in from reference TRBV28 and TRBJ2-1, reads DVKVTQSSRYLVKRTGEKVFLECVQDMDHENMFWYRQDPGLGLRLIYFSYDVKMKEKGDIPEGYSVSREKKERFSLILESASTNQTSMYLCASSTLSGRSNEQFFGPGTRLTVL.

This clone was observed a few times. The CDR3 DNA sequence: TGTGCCAGCAGCTTAGGCGGGACAGGGGGATACGAGCAGTACTTC. Its protein is CASSLGGTGGYEQYF. This chain connects TRBV13 to TRBJ2-7; TRBD1 aligns across 11 bases. J gave up 4 bases and V 0 bases, and 2 bases lay outside the gene matches. Germline CDR1 reads PRHDT; CDR2 reads FYEKMQ (reference sequence). The length of the CDR3 is 15 residues.

This clone appeared a few times. The chain joins TRBV28 to TRBJ1-5; D is unclear. The CDR3 has 14 amino acids. Germline CDR1 MDHEN, CDR2 SYDVKM. Trimming left V 6 bases short and J 1 base short, with 10 bases between. The CDR3 loop reads CASSDQLSNQPQHF. DNA of the CDR3: TGTGCCAGCAGCGATCAACTAAGCAATCAGCCCCAGCATTTT.

The rearrangement joins TRBV1 to TRBJ1-5; no check of the table's D call, TRBD1, against the DNA was made. TRBV1 is labeled a pseudogene. The CDR3 has 15 residues. CDR3 loop: CTSIGTVHSNQPQHF. The DNA for the CDR3 is TGCACCAGCATCGGGACAGTTCATAGCAATCAGCCCCAGCATTTT.

The rearrangement joins TRBV30 to TRBJ2-7; D perhaps matches TRBD2 (6 bases). Trimming pared 2 bases from V and 2 bases from J, leaving 10 bases between. This CDR3 has 13 amino acids. Germline V gene lookup returns CDR1 GTSNPN and CDR2 SVGIG (reference sequence). CDR3 nucleotide sequence: TGTGCCTGGAGTTTCCGGGAGCCCTACGAGCAGTACTTC. Translating it yields CAWSFREPYEQYF.

In this sample, this clone turned up a few times. The CDR3 region has the DNA TGCAGCGTTGAGATGGACAGCCTGAACACTGAAGCTTTCTTT. It codes for CSVEMDSLNTEAFF. The rearrangement joins TRBV29-1 to TRBJ1-1; tentative D call: TRBD1 (6 bases). The CDR3 is 14 residues long. CDR1 is SQVTM and CDR2 is ANQGSEA in the germline V gene. The V end lost 3 bases, the J end lost 0 bases, and 11 bases lay between the germline ends.